This T cell receptor (beta chain) originates from a study of cytomegalovirus exposure and HLA in healthy donors. Study details: Previous work identified roughly 120 million unique TCR beta sequences from about 179 million T cells. An early data release held around 80 million unique TCRs from HLA-typed donors.

Germline V gene lookup returns CDR1 MNHEY and CDR2 SMNVEV (reference sequence). The CDR3 has 17 residues. Unmatched junction bases numbered 15, after V lost 2 bases and J lost 7 bases. General study points: Highly shared sequence variants in one cluster were likely a sequencing artifact. Follow-up analysis later connected one missense variant in DCLRE1C with trimming of TCR beta V- and J-genes.

In the PCR, 60 Vbeta and 13 Jbeta primers were used. Here immunoSEQ multiplex PCR was the method, and the copy in TCRdb shows in-frame clones only, minus some. The repertoire has fewer than 200,000 clones, 70% to 80% of them found once; the top ten carry around a tenth. This clone appeared a few times. Antigen: not known. The gene calls are TRBV27 and TRBJ2-5, with TRBD1 matching over 8 bases. The receptor was isolated from a man between 18 and 35 years old in good health and CMV-seropositive. The sequencing input was PBMCs. The CDR3 reads CASSLRQGASHRATQYF. Here the CDR3 DNA reads TGTGCCAGCAGTTTAAGGCAGGGGGCGTCCCACAGAGCGACCCAGTACTTC.